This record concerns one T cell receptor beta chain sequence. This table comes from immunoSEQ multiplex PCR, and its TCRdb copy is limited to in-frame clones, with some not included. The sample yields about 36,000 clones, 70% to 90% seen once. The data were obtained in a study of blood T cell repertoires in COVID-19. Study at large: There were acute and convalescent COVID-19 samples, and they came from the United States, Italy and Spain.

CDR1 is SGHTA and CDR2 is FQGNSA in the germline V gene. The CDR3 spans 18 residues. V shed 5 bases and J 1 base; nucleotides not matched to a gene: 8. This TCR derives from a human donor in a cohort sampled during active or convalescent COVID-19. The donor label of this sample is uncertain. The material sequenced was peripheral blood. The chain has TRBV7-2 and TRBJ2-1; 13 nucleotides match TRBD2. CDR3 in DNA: TGTGCCAGCAGCCCAATGGGACTAGCGGGACTGTCCTACAATGAGCAGTTCTTC. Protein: CASSPMGLAGLSYNEQFF.